Sequencing of this TCR beta chain was carried out in a study of CD8+CD57+ T cells in acquired aplastic anemia. There are 13 residues in the CDR3. Germline V lookup: CDR1 DFQATT, CDR2 SNEGSKA (reference sequence). V dropped 3 bases and J dropped 4 bases, with 7 bases sitting between them. Template material for TCR beta VDJ and CDR3 profiling consisted of genomic DNA. Via MiXCR, TCRdb re-called the reads, giving one row per CDR3 protein. The repertoire holds 450,000 to 600,000 distinct CDR3 sequences, over 25% seen once, with less than 1% in the top ten. Many counts were recorded for this clonotype. Previously, flow cytometry had revealed CD8+CD57+ cell expansion in the patients chosen for sequencing.

Sequenced sample: sorted CD4+, CD8+, or CD8+CD57+ T cells (not recorded which) from PBMCs. The sequence came from a human donor with aplastic anemia. The gene calls are TRBV20-1 and TRBJ1-6; D remains ambiguous. The DNA for the CDR3 is TGCAGTGCTAGCCCTAAATATAATTCACCCCTCCACTTT. It is translated as CSASPKYNSPLHF.